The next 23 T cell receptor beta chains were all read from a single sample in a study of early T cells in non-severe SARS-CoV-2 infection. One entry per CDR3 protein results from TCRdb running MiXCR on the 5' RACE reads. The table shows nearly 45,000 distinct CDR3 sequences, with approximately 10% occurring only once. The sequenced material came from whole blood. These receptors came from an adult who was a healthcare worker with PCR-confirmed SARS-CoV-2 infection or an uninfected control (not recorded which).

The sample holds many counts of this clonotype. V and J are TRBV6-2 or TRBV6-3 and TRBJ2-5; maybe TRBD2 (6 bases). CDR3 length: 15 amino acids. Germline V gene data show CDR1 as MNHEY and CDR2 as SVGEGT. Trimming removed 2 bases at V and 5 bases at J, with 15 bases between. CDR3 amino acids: CASSYPRLGGETQYF. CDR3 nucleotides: TGTGCCAGCAGTTACCCCCGACTAGGAGGGGAGACCCAGTACTTC.

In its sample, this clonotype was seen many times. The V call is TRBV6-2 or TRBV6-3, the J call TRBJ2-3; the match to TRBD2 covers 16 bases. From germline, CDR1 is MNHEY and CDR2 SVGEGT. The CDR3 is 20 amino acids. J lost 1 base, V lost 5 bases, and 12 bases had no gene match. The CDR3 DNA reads TGTGCCAGCAGTGTCCCGGGACTAGCGGGGGGGCCAGGTGGCACAGATACGCAGTATTTT. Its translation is CASSVPGLAGGPGGTDTQYF.

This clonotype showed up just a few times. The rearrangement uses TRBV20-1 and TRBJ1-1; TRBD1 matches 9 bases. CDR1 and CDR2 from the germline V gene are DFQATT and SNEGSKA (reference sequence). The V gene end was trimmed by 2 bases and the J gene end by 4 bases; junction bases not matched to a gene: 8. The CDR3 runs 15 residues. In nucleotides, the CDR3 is TGCAGTGCTAGAAAAGGACAGGGGTTGGGCACTGAAGCTTTCTTT. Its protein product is CSARKGQGLGTEAFF.

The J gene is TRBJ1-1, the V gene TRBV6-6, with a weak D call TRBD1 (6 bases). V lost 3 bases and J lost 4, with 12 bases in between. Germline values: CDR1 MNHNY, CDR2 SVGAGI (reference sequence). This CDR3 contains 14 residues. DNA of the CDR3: TGTGCCAGCAGTTATTCTCCCAGGGGCACTGAAGCTTTCTTT. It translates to CASSYSPRGTEAFF.

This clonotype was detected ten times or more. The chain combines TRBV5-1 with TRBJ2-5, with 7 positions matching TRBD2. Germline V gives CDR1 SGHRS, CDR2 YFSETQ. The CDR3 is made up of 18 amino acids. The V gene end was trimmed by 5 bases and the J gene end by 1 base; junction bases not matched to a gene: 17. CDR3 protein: CASRSSPLEGLPQETQYF. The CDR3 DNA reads TGCGCCAGCAGAAGTTCTCCTTTAGAGGGACTACCCCAAGAGACCCAGTACTTC.

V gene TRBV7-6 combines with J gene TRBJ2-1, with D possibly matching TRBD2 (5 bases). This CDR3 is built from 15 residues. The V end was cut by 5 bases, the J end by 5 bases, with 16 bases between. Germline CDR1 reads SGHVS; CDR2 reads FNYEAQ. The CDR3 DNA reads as TGTGCCAGCAGCCTCGGAGGTGGGCCGAACAATGAGCAGTTCTTC. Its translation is CASSLGGGPNNEQFF. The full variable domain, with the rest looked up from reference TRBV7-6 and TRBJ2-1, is GAGVSQSPRYKVTKRGQDVALRCDPISGHVSLYWYRQALGQGPEFLTYFNYEAQQDKSGLPNDRFSAERPEGSISTLTIQRTEQRDSAMYRCASSLGGGPNNEQFFGPGTRLTVL.

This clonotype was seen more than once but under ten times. DNA for the CDR3: TGCAGTGCTAGAGACAGGATGAACACTGAAGCTTTCTTT. Translation gives CSARDRMNTEAFF. The rearrangement uses TRBV20-1 and TRBJ1-1; D not resolved. The germline gives CDR1 DFQATT, CDR2 SNEGSKA (reference sequence). The CDR3 consists of 13 residues. Trimming left V 0 bases short and J 0 bases short, with 5 bases between.

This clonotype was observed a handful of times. CDR3 in amino acids: CASSPGARGGFTDTQYF. DNA of the CDR3: TGTGCCAGCAGCCCAGGGGCCCGCGGGGGATTCACAGATACGCAGTATTTT. The J gene is TRBJ2-3, the V gene TRBV7-2, with D maybe TRBD2 (7 bases). Trimming took 5 bases from V and 2 from J, leaving 20 bases between them. CDR1 and CDR2 (germline): SGHTA, FQGNSA. The CDR3 is 17 residues long.

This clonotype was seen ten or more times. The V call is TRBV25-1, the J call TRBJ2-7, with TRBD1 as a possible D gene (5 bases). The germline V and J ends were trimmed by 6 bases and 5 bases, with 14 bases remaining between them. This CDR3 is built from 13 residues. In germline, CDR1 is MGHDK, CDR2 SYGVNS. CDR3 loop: CASSPQGVDEQYF. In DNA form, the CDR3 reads TGTGCCAGCAGCCCCCAGGGCGTCGACGAGCAGTACTTC.

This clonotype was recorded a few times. CDR3 amino acids: CASSPPASGTSTDTQYF. The CDR3 DNA sequence: TGTGCCAGCTCACCACCGGCTAGCGGGACCTCCACAGATACGCAGTATTTT. The chain couples TRBV18 to TRBJ2-3, with TRBD2 matching 9 bases. Germline CDR1 reads KGHSH; CDR2 reads LQKENI. V dropped 0 bases and J dropped 2; count of bases not matched to a gene: 6. The CDR3 is 17 amino acids.

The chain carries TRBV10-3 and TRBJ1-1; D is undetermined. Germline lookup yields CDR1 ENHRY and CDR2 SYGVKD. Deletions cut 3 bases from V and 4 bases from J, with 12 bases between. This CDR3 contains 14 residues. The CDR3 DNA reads TGTGCCATCAGTGACATCCTACGGATCACTGAAGCTTTCTTT. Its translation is CAISDILRITEAFF.

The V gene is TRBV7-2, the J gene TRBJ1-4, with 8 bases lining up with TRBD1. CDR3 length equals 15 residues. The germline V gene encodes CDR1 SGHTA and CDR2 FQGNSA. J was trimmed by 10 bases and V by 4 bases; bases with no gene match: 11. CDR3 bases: TGTGCCAGCAGCTCACTACAGGGGGTGGTCAGAAAACTGTTTTTT. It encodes CASSSLQGVVRKLFF. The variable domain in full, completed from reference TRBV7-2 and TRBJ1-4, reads GAGVSQSPSNKVTEKGKDVELRCDPISGHTALYWYRQSLGQGLEFLIYFQGNSAPDKSGLPSDRFSAERTGGSVSTLTIQRTQQEDSAVYLCASSSLQGVVRKLFFGSGTQLSVL.

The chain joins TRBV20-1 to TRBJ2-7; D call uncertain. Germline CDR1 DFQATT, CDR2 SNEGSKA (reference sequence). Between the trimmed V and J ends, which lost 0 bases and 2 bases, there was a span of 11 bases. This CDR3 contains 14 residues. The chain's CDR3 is CSARDPGTTYEQYF. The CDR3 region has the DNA TGCAGTGCTAGAGATCCGGGTACCACCTACGAGCAGTACTTC.

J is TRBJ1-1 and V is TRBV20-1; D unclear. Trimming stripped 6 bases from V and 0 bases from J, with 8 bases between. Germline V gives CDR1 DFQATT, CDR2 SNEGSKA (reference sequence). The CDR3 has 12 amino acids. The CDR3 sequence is CSAVNMNTEAFF. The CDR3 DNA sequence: TGCAGTGCGGTGAACATGAACACTGAAGCTTTCTTT.

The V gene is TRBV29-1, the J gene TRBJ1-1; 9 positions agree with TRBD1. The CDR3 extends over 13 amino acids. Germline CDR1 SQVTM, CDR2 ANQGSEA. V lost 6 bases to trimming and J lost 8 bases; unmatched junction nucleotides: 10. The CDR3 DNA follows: TGCAGCGTATCCACAGGGGGCACAACCGAAGCTTTCTTT. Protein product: CSVSTGGTTEAFF.

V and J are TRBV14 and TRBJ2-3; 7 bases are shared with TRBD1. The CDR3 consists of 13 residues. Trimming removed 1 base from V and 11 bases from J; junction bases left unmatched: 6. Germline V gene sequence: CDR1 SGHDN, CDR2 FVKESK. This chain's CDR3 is CASSQARQGGQYF. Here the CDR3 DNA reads TGTGCCAGCAGCCAAGCTCGACAGGGTGGGCAGTATTTT.

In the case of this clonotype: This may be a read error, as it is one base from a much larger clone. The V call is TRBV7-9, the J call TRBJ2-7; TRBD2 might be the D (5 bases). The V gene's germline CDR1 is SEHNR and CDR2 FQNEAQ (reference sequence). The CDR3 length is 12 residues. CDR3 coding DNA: TGTGTCAGCAGCCCCGACTACTACGAGCAGTACTTC. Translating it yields CVSSPDYYEQYF.

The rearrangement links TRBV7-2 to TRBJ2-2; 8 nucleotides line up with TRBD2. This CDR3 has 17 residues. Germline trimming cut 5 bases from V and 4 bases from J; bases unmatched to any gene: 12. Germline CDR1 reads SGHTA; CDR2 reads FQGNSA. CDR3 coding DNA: TGTGCCAGCAGCCCGCTCGGAGCGGGGGCGGGCACCGGGGAGCTGTTTTTT. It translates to CASSPLGAGAGTGELFF. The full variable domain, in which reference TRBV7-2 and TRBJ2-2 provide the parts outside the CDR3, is GAGVSQSPSNKVTEKGKDVELRCDPISGHTALYWYRQSLGQGLEFLIYFQGNSAPDKSGLPSDRFSAERTGGSVSTLTIQRTQQEDSAVYLCASSPLGAGAGTGELFFGEGSRLTVL.

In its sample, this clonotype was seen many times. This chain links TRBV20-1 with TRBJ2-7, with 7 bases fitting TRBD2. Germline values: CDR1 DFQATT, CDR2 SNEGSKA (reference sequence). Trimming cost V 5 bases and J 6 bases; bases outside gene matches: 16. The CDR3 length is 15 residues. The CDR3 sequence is CSASRRAGSLFEQYF. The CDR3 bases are TGCAGTGCTTCCCGGAGAGCGGGGTCTTTATTCGAGCAGTACTTC.

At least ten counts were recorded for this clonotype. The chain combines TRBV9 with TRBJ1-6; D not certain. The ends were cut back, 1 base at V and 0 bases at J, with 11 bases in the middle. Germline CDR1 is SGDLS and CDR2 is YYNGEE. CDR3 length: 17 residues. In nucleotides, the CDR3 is TGTGCCAGCAGCGTACGGTCAGAGAGCTCCTATAATTCACCCCTCCACTTT. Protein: CASSVRSESSYNSPLHF.

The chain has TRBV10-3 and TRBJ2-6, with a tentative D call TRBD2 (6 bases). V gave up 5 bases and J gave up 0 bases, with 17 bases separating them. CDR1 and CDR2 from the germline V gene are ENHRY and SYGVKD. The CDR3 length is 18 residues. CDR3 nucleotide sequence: TGTGCCATCAGTCTAGAGTGGGGACTTAACTCTGGGGCCAACGTCCTGACTTTC. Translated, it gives CAISLEWGLNSGANVLTF.

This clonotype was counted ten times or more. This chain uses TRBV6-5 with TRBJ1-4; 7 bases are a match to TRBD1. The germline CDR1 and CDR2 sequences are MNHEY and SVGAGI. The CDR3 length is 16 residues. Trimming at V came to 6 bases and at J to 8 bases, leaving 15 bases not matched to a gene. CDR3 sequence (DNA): TGTGCCAGCAGCCAAATTGCCGGGACAGCGGGGGAAAAACTGTTTTTT. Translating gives CASSQIAGTAGEKLFF.

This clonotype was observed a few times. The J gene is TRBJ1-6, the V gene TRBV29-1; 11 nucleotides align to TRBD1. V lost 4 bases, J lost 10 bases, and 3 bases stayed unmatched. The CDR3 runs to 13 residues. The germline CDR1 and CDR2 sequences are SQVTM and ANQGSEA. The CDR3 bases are TGCAGCGTTGCGGACAGGGGGCCCTCACCCCTCCACTTT. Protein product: CSVADRGPSPLHF.